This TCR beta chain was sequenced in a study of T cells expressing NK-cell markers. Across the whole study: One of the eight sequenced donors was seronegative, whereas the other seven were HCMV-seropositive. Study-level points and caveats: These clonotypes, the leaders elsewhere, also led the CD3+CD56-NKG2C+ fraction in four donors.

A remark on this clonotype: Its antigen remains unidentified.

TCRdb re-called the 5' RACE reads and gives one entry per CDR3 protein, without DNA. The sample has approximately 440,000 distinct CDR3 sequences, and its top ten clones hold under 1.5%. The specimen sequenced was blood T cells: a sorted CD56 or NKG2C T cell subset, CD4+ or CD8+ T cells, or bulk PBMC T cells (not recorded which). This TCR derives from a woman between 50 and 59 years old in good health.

CDR3: CASSLTGARGRNEQFF. This chain connects TRBV7-2 to TRBJ2-1; there is no DNA to check the TCRdb D call of TRBD1. Germline-derived CDR1 and CDR2 are SGHTA and FQGNSA. This CDR3 is 16 amino acids long.